This entry lists 18 T cell receptor beta chains sequenced from one sample in a study of T-cell memory formation after mild COVID-19. TCRdb itself ran the 5' RACE reads through MiXCR, one entry per CDR3 protein. Here the sample spans around 500,000 distinct CDR3 sequences, 15% to 20% being singletons. The sequenced material came from PBMCs or a T cell subset sorted from them (not recorded which). The receptors were gathered from an adult woman who had mild COVID-19 (a few samples of this study predate the infection). Cell type and time point are not known.

CDR3: CASIPSWAGVNEQFF. CDR3 DNA: TGTGCCAGCATCCCCTCCTGGGCGGGAGTGAATGAGCAGTTCTTC. The chain employs TRBV12-3 or TRBV12-4 and TRBJ2-1, with TRBD2 identical over 7 bases. The CDR3 totals 15 residues. V lost 7 bases, J lost 7 bases, and 13 bases stayed unmatched.

DNA of the CDR3: TGTGCCAGCAGCTTAGAAGGACTAGCGGGAGTCGAGACCCAGTACTTC. It codes for CASSLEGLAGVETQYF. The chain employs TRBV7-6 and TRBJ2-5, with TRBD2 matching 13 bases. The germline gives CDR1 SGHVS, CDR2 FNYEAQ. V lost 1 base, J lost 5 bases, and 4 bases stayed unmatched. This CDR3 is built from 16 residues.

The V and J genes are TRBV12-3 or TRBV12-4 and TRBJ2-1, with 12 bases identical to TRBD2. This CDR3 has 19 residues. V lost 3 bases to trimming and J lost 1 base; unmatched junction nucleotides: 10. CDR3 DNA: TGTGCCAGCAGTTTTCTAGCGGGAGGGCCTCATCGGTCCTACAATGAGCAGTTCTTC. Translated, it gives CASSFLAGGPHRSYNEQFF.

The V and J genes are TRBV9 and TRBJ2-7, with D possibly being TRBD2 (5 bases). This CDR3 region has 15 residues. With 0 bases removed from V and 4 bases from J, the gap between germline ends came to 14 bases. The V gene's germline CDR1 is SGDLS and CDR2 YYNGEE. This chain's CDR3 is CASSVAETPGYEQYF. CDR3 sequence (DNA): TGTGCCAGCAGCGTAGCAGAGACACCGGGGTACGAGCAGTACTTC.

V is TRBV5-1 and J is TRBJ1-2; 8 bases agree with TRBD1. The CDR3 is made up of 15 amino acids. Germline CDR1 SGHRS, CDR2 YFSETQ. The junction had 13 bases not matched to a gene; V was cut back by 4 bases and J by 8 bases. CDR3 amino acids: CASSRTAPGGGGYTF. CDR3 nucleotide sequence: TGCGCCAGCAGCCGGACGGCGCCAGGGGGCGGGGGCTACACCTTC.

The rearrangement uses TRBV2 and TRBJ2-5; D ambiguous. Germline V CDR1 and CDR2: SNHLY, FYNNEI. This CDR3 has 12 amino acids. Trimming pared 0 bases from V and 4 bases from J, leaving 3 bases between. The CDR3 reads CASSEARETQYF. The DNA of the CDR3 is TGTGCCAGCAGTGAAGCGAGAGAGACCCAGTACTTC.

Ten or more counts support this clonotype. This chain uses TRBV12-5 with TRBJ2-1, with TRBD2 identical over 10 bases. Germline CDR1 LGHNT, CDR2 FRNRAP. This CDR3 is 15 amino acids long. Trimming at V came to 6 bases and at J to 4 bases, leaving 6 bases not matched to a gene. The CDR3 region has the DNA TGTGCTAGTGGACTTCAAGCGGGAGGGTACAATGAGCAGTTCTTC. This codes for CASGLQAGGYNEQFF.

This chain connects TRBV4-1 to TRBJ2-1; tentatively, D is TRBD2 (5 bases). CDR3 length equals 14 residues. Trimming cost V 0 bases and J 6 bases, with 9 bases left between them. Per germline, CDR1 MGHRA and CDR2 YSYEKL. The chain's CDR3 is CASSQDPAGNEQFF. In nucleotides, the CDR3 is TGCGCCAGCAGCCAAGATCCGGCGGGCAATGAGCAGTTCTTC.

This clonotype came up a few times. The rearrangement links TRBV7-6 to TRBJ2-7; 9 positions match TRBD1. The germline V gene encodes CDR1 SGHVS and CDR2 FNYEAQ. The CDR3 length is 15 residues. V trimming: 1 base; J trimming: 5 bases; junction bases outside the gene matches: 6. The CDR3 loop reads CASSLGPGQGHEQYF. CDR3 nucleotide sequence: TGTGCCAGCAGCTTAGGGCCGGGACAGGGTCACGAGCAGTACTTC.

This chain joins TRBV7-2 and TRBJ2-1; 10 bases match TRBD2. Germline CDR1 reads SGHTA; CDR2 reads FQGNSA. The CDR3 has 15 amino acids. With 5 bases clipped from V and 12 bases from J, the junction kept 13 bases outside the gene matches. This CDR3 is CASSRPSGGARGQFF. The CDR3 nucleotides are TGTGCCAGCAGCCGTCCTAGCGGGGGCGCACGGGGGCAGTTCTTC. Full variable domain (remainder filled in from reference TRBV7-2 and TRBJ2-1): GAGVSQSPSNKVTEKGKDVELRCDPISGHTALYWYRQSLGQGLEFLIYFQGNSAPDKSGLPSDRFSAERTGGSVSTLTIQRTQQEDSAVYLCASSRPSGGARGQFFGPGTRLTVL.

This clonotype was detected ten times or more. The J gene is TRBJ2-1, the V gene TRBV2; the match to TRBD2 covers 7 bases. The V and J ends lost 4 bases and 7 bases, in that order; junction bases with no gene match: 7. CDR3 length: 14 residues. Germline loops: CDR1 SNHLY, CDR2 FYNNEI. Here the CDR3 DNA reads TGTGCCAGCAGTGTCATGGGGGGGAAGAATGAGCAGTTCTTC. Translation: CASSVMGGKNEQFF.

The V gene is TRBV7-6, the J gene TRBJ2-2; maybe TRBD1 (6 bases). CDR3 length equals 15 residues. Germline CDR1 and CDR2: SGHVS and FNYEAQ. V lost 6 bases, J lost 0 bases, and 11 bases lay in between. This CDR3 is CASSAQGTNTGELFF. In nucleotides, the CDR3 is TGTGCCAGCAGTGCACAGGGAACGAACACCGGGGAGCTGTTTTTT.

Ten or more counts support this clonotype. V is TRBV5-5 and J is TRBJ2-5; 7 nucleotides line up with TRBD1. This CDR3 spans 14 amino acids. The ends lost 3 bases at V and 1 base at J; junction bases unmatched: 3. From germline, CDR1 is SGHKS and CDR2 YYEKEE (reference sequence). As DNA, the CDR3 is TGTGCCAGCAGCTACGACAGGGCCCAAGAGACCCAGTACTTC. Translated, it gives CASSYDRAQETQYF.

The table lists this clonotype with a few counts. This chain uses TRBV7-9 with TRBJ1-4; D remains unclear. Germline V gene lookup returns CDR1 SEHNR and CDR2 FQNEAQ (reference sequence). With 5 bases removed from V and 8 bases from J, the gap between germline ends came to 12 bases. The CDR3 consists of 13 residues. CDR3 sequence (DNA): TGTGCCAGCAGCCCCCACCTTAGGGAAAAACTGTTTTTT. This gives the protein CASSPHLREKLFF.

This clonotype was seen a few times. The V gene is TRBV4-1, the J gene TRBJ2-7; maybe TRBD1 (5 bases). The CDR3 totals 15 residues. Germline lookup yields CDR1 MGHRA and CDR2 YSYEKL. Trimming pared 1 base from V and 5 bases from J, leaving 15 bases between. CDR3 nucleotide sequence: TGCGCCAGCAGCCAAGTGGGAAGGGGTTACAACGAGCAGTACTTC. This sequence encodes CASSQVGRGYNEQYF.

The rearrangement uses TRBV6-2 or TRBV6-3 and TRBJ2-1; D is unclear. This CDR3 comprises 13 residues. Germline lookup yields CDR1 MNHEY and CDR2 SVGEGT. V lost 6 bases and J lost 5, with 11 bases in between. The DNA of the CDR3 is TGTGCCAGCAGAGAGTGGGGTAACAATGAGCAGTTCTTC. Its protein product is CASREWGNNEQFF.

A few counts support this clonotype. V gene TRBV12-3 or TRBV12-4 combines with J gene TRBJ2-5; TRBD1 is a possible D gene (6 bases). The V and J ends lost 6 bases and 4 bases respectively, with 12 bases between them. The CDR3 consists of 13 residues. The CDR3 is CASRQTGGETQYF. The DNA for the CDR3 is TGTGCCAGCAGACAGACAGGAGGAGAGACCCAGTACTTC.

This sequence joins TRBV12-3 or TRBV12-4 and TRBJ1-2, with 7 positions matching TRBD1. Trimming at V came to 6 bases and at J to 1 base, leaving 2 bases not matched to a gene. This CDR3 region has 13 residues. The CDR3 spells CASSRGGNYGYTF. The DNA for the CDR3 is TGTGCCAGCAGCAGGGGGGGTAACTATGGCTACACCTTC.